Listed here are 6 T cell receptor beta chains from one sample, sequenced in a study of T cells in Graves' hyperthyroidism and ophthalmopathy. It was RNA transcripts that yielded the amplified TCR beta CDR3 regions. The study used the HTBI primer set for a first-round RT-PCR of the TCR CDR3. TCRdb used MiXCR to reprocess the multiplex PCR reads, holding one entry per CDR3 protein. The sample consists of 560,000 or so distinct CDR3 sequences, roughly 46% of them appearing once. Sequencing was done on a sample of peripheral blood or thyroid tissue (not recorded which). The receptors originated from a woman between 18 and 30 years old with Graves' hyperthyroidism.

This sequence joins TRBV20-1 and TRBJ1-3, with D maybe TRBD1 (5 bases). The germline gives CDR1 DFQATT, CDR2 SNEGSKA (reference sequence). The CDR3 is 17 amino acids. Trimming left V 0 bases short and J 0 bases short, with 15 bases between. Here the CDR3 DNA reads TGCAGTGCTAGAGATAGGTGGGGCGTCCCCTCTGGAAACACCATATATTTT. Encoded protein: CSARDRWGVPSGNTIYF.

The chain couples TRBV24-1 to TRBJ2-7; a possible D gene is TRBD2 (6 bases). The CDR3 runs to 12 residues. CDR1 is KGHDR, CDR2 SFDVKD, per germline. With 10 bases removed from V and 6 bases from J, the gap between germline ends came to 15 bases. The CDR3 DNA sequence: TGTGCCACTTCTGGGCTAGCGAGCGAGCAGTACTTC. Its translation is CATSGLASEQYF.

V gene TRBV29-1 combines with J gene TRBJ1-1; TRBD1 might be the D (5 bases). V lost 7 bases to trimming and J lost 5 bases, with 14 bases between them. Per germline, CDR1 SQVTM and CDR2 ANQGSEA. The CDR3 contains 12 residues. The CDR3 sequence is CSAPPEGTEAFF. CDR3 nucleotide sequence: TGCAGCGCCCCTCCAGAGGGGACTGAAGCTTTCTTT.

This clonotype was detected only once. The V and J genes are TRBV19 and TRBJ1-1, with D tentatively TRBD1 (6 bases). CDR1 and CDR2 (germline): LNHDA, SQIVND (reference sequence). Trimming shortened V by 11 bases and J by 4 bases, and 14 bases separated the two germline ends. CDR3 length: 12 amino acids. In DNA form, the CDR3 reads TGTGCCTGGAGGGAGGGGGTCACTGAAGCTTTCTTT. This encodes CAWREGVTEAFF.

The J gene is TRBJ1-1, the V gene TRBV7-9; 7 nucleotides line up with TRBD1. CDR3 length: 14 residues. The V and J ends lost 2 bases and 4 bases, in that order; junction bases with no gene match: 4. Germline CDR1 reads SEHNR; CDR2 reads FQNEAQ (reference sequence). The chain's CDR3 is CASSLWAGGTEAFF. The CDR3 DNA reads TGTGCCAGCAGCTTATGGGCAGGGGGCACTGAAGCTTTCTTT.

Concerning this clonotype itself: The junction differs from germline at one of its ends, possibly a read error. The V call is TRBV10-3, the J call TRBJ1-5; 8 bases map to TRBD1. CDR1 ENHRY and CDR2 SYGVKD come from the germline V gene. This CDR3 contains 16 residues. CDR3 sequence reads: CASSYSGGQVNQPQHF. DNA for the CDR3: TGTGCCAGCAGTTACTCGGGGGGACAGGTCAATCAGCCCCAGCATTTT.